The 4 T cell receptor beta chains presented below share a single source sample, sequenced in a study of blood T cell repertoires in COVID-19. Data came from immunoSEQ multiplex PCR; TCRdb stores just in-frame clones and leaves some out. The data contain a few hundred thousand clones, roughly 90% of them singletons. Sequencing input: peripheral blood. The source of these receptors is a man in his forties with acute or convalescent COVID-19.

The chain links TRBV28 to TRBJ2-1, with TRBD2 matching over 9 bases. J lost 8 bases, V lost 5 bases, and 13 bases had no gene match. This CDR3 is built from 16 residues. CDR1 and CDR2 from the germline V gene are MDHEN and SYDVKM. CDR3 DNA: TGTGCCAGCAGTCCGCTTCCACTAGCGGGCTCCGATGAGCAGTTCTTC. As protein: CASSPLPLAGSDEQFF.

In its sample, this clone was seen once. The chain uses TRBV18 and TRBJ2-7; the D gene is possibly TRBD2 (5 bases). Trimming cost V 3 bases and J 0 bases, with 12 bases left between them. The CDR3 is 15 residues long. The germline V gene encodes CDR1 KGHSH and CDR2 LQKENI. The CDR3 reads CASSPAGLSSYEQYF. CDR3 DNA sequence: TGTGCCAGCTCACCTGCAGGACTCAGCTCCTACGAGCAGTACTTC.

The chain uses TRBV30 and TRBJ1-2; D gene ambiguous. V was clipped by 0 bases and J by 4 bases, with 6 bases between them. Germline CDR1 and CDR2: GTSNPN and SVGIG (reference sequence). The CDR3 runs to 12 residues. CDR3 loop: CAWSVNSYGYTF. The CDR3 DNA is TGTGCCTGGAGTGTAAACAGCTATGGCTACACCTTC.

The chain combines TRBV11-3 with TRBJ2-2; 7 positions match TRBD1. Germline V gene data show CDR1 as SGHNT and CDR2 as YENEEA. This CDR3 region has 15 residues. Trimming took 2 bases from V and 4 from J; bases not matched to a gene: 4. The CDR3 reads CASSLRTGFTGELFF. The CDR3, as DNA: TGTGCCAGCAGCTTAAGGACAGGATTCACCGGGGAGCTGTTTTTT.